This T cell receptor beta chain was observed in a study of T cells in Graves' hyperthyroidism and ophthalmopathy. Amplified regions were TCR beta CDR3 sequences from RNA transcripts. TCR CDR3 underwent first-round RT-PCR with the HTBI primer set. TCRdb independently ran MiXCR on the multiplex PCR reads; one entry per CDR3 protein. The table includes roughly 580,000 distinct CDR3 sequences, over 11% detected once. This clonotype was picked up a small number of times. Its cognate antigen is unknown. General study results and limits: Most thyroid clonotypes expanded above 0.001 were also detected in blood. A 13 V-J signature model discriminated ophthalmopathy versus stable hyperthyroidism.

The CDR3 totals 15 residues. With 4 bases clipped from V and 6 bases from J, the junction kept 6 bases outside the gene matches. Per the germline V gene, CDR1 is MDHEN and CDR2 is SYDVKM. Orbital computed tomography, thyroid ultrasound, serum thyroxine and TRAb, and clinical symptoms together informed the diagnoses. PBMCs came from 9 to 10 ml fresh peripheral blood. Sequences were obtained from blood. The TCR comes from a woman aged 25 to 39 with Graves' hyperthyroidism that later progressed to Graves' ophthalmopathy. J is TRBJ1-2 and V is TRBV28; 12 nucleotides match TRBD1. CDR3 amino acids: CASSSPGQGADGYTF. CDR3 nucleotides: TGTGCCAGCAGTTCCCCGGGACAGGGGGCAGATGGCTACACCTTC.